This TCR beta chain was captured by sequencing in a study of blood T cell repertoires in COVID-19. Study details: Acute-phase and convalescent COVID-19 samples originated in the United States, Italy and Spain.

Some clones are missing from TCRdb's copy, which holds only in-frame ones; the method was immunoSEQ multiplex PCR. Of fewer than 80,000 clones listed, less than 75% are singletons. The V gene's germline CDR1 is MDHEN and CDR2 SYDVKM. The CDR3 is made up of 14 amino acids. Trimming removed 4 bases at V and 7 bases at J, with 15 bases between. The source of this sequence is a man between 60 and 75 years old with acute or convalescent COVID-19. The sequenced sample consisted of peripheral blood. The chain is built from TRBV28 and TRBJ2-3; D remains unclear. The CDR3 DNA reads as TGTGCCAGCAGTTCCGTTGCGGTGGGTTATACGCAGTATTTT. Amino acid sequence: CASSSVAVGYTQYF.